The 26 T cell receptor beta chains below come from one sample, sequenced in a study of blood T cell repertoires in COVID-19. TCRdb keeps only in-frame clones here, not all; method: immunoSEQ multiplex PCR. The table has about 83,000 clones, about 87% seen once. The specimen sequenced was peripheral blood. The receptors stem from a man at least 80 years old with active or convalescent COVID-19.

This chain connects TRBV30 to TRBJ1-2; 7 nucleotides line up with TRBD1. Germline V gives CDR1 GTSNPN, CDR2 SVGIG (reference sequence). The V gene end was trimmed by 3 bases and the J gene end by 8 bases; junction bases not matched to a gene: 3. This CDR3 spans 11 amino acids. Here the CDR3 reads CAWRGRGGYTF. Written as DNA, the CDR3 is TGTGCCTGGAGGGGCAGGGGGGGCTACACCTTC.

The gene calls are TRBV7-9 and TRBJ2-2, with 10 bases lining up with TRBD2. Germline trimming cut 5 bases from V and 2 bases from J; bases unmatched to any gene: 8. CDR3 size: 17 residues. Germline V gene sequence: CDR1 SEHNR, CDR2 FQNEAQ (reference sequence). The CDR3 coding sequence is TGTGCCAGCAGCGCCCGGACTAGCGGATCTAACACCGGGGAGCTGTTTTTT. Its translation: CASSARTSGSNTGELFF.

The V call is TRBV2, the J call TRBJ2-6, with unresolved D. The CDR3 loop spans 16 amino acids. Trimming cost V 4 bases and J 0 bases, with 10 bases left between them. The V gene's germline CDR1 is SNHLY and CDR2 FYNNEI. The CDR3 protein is CASSAIRSSGANVLTF. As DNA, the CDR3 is TGTGCCAGCAGTGCAATTAGAAGCTCTGGGGCCAACGTCCTGACTTTC.

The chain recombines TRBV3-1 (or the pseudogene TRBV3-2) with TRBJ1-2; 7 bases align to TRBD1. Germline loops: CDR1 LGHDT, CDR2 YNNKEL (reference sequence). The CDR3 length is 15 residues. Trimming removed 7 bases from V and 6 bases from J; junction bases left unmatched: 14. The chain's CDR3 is CASTPYPRQGDGYTF. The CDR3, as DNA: TGTGCCAGCACCCCTTACCCCAGACAGGGAGATGGCTACACCTTC.

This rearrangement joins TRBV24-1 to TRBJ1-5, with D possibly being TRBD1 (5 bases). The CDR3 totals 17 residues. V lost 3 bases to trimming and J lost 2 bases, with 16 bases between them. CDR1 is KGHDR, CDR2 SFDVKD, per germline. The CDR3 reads CATSDRTGVDGNQPQHF. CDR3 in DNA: TGTGCCACCAGTGATCGGACGGGGGTGGACGGCAATCAGCCCCAGCATTTT.

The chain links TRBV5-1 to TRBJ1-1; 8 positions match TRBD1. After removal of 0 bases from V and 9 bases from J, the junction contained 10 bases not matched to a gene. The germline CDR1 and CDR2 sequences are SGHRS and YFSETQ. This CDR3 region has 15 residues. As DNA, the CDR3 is TGCGCCAGCAGCTTGGGCCACCGGGACAGGACGCAAGCTTTCTTT. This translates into CASSLGHRDRTQAFF.

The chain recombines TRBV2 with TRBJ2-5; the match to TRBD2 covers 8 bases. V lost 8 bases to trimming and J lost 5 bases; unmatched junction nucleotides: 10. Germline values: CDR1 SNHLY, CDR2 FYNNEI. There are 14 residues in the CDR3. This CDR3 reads CASEGREGLETQYF. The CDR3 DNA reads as TGTGCCAGCGAGGGTCGGGAGGGCCTGGAGACCCAGTACTTC.

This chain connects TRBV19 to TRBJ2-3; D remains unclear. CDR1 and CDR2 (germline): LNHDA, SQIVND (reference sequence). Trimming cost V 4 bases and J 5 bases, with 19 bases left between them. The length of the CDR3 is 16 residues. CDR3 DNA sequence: TGTGCCAGTAGTAGCCTGGCTGGGCGCATAGGAGATACGCAGTATTTT. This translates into CASSSLAGRIGDTQYF.

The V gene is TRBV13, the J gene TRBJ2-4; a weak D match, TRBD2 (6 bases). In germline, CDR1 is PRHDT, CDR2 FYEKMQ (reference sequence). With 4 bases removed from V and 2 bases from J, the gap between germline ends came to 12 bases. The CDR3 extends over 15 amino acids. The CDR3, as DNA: TGTGCCAGCAGCTCTAGGCGGGGAACCAAAAACATTCAGTACTTC. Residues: CASSSRRGTKNIQYF.

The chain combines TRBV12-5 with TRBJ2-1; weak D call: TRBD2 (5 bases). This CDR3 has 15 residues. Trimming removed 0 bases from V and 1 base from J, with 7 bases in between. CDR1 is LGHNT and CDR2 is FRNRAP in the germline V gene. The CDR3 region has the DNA TGTGCTAGTGGTTTGGTATCGGGATCCTACAATGAGCAGTTCTTC. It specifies CASGLVSGSYNEQFF.

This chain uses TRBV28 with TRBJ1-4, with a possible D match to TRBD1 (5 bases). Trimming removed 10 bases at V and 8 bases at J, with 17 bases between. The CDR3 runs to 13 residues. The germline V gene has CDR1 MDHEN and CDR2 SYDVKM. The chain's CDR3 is CATTMGGSEKLFF. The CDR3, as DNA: TGTGCCACCACGATGGGGGGGAGCGAAAAACTGTTTTTT.

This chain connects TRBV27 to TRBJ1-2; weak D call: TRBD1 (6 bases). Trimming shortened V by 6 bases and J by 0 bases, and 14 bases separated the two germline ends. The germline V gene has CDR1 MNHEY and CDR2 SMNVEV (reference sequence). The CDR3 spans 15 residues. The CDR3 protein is CASSNGQQPNYGYTF. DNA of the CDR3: TGTGCCAGCAGCAACGGACAGCAGCCTAACTATGGCTACACCTTC.

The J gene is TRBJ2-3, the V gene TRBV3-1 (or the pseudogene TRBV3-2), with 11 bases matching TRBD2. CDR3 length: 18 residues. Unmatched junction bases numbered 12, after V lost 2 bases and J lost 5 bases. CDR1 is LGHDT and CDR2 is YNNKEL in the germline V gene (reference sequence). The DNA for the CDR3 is TGTGCCAGCAGCCAATCAGGGTTTAGCGGGGGGGCAATAGATACGCAGTATTTT. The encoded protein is CASSQSGFSGGAIDTQYF.

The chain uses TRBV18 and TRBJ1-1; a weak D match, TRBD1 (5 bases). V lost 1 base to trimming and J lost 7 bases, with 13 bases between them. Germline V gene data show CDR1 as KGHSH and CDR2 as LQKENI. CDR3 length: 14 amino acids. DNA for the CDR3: TGTGCCAGCTCACCACTACCCAGGGCCCGTGAAGCTTTCTTT. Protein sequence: CASSPLPRAREAFF.

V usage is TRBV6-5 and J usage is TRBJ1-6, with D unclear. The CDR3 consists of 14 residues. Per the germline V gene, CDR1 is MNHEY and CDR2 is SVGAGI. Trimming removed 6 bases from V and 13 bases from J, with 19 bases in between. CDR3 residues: CASSSDNRRSPLHF. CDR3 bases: TGTGCCAGCAGCTCAGACAATCGGAGGTCTCCCCTCCACTTT.

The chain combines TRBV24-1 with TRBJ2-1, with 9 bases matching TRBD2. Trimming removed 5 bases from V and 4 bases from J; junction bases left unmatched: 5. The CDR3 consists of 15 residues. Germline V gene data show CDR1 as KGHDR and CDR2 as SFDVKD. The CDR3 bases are TGTGCCACCAGTGCCGCCGCGGGGGGGTACAATGAGCAGTTCTTC. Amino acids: CATSAAAGGYNEQFF.

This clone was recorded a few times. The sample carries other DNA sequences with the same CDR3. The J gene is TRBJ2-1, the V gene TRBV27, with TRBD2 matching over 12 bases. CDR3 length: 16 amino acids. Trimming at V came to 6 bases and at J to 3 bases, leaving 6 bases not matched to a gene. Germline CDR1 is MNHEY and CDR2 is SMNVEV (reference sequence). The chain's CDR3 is CASSSLAGGSYNEQFF. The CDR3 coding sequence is TGTGCCAGCAGCTCTCTAGCGGGAGGGAGCTACAATGAGCAGTTCTTC.

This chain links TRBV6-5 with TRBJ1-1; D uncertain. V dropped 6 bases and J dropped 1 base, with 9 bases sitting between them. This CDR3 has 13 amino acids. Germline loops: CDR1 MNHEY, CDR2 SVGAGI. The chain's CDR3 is CASRAGQNTEAFF. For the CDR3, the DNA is TGTGCCAGCAGGGCAGGCCAGAACACTGAAGCTTTCTTT.

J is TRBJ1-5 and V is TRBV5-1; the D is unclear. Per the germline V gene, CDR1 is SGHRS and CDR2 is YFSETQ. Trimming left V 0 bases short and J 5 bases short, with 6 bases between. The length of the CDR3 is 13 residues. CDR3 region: CASSLGADQPQHF. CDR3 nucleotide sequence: TGCGCCAGCAGCTTGGGAGCCGATCAGCCCCAGCATTTT.

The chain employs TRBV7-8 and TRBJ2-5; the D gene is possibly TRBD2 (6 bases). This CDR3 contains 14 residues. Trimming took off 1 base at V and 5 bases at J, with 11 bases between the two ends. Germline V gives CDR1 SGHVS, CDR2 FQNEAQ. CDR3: CASSLGRVLETQYF. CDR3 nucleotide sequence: TGTGCCAGCAGCTTAGGGAGGGTTTTGGAGACCCAGTACTTC.

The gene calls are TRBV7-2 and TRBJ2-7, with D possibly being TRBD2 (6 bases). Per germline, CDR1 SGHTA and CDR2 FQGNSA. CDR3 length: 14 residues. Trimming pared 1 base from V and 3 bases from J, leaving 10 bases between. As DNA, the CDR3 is TGTGCCAGCAGCTTAGTCGCGGGGAACTACGAGCAGTACGTC. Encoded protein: CASSLVAGNYEQYV.

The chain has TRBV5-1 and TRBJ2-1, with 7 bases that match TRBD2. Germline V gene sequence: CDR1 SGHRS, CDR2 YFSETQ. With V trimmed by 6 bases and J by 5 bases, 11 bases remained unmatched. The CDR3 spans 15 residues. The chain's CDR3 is CASTPSGKMDNEQFF. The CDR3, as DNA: TGCGCCAGCACTCCCAGCGGGAAAATGGACAATGAGCAGTTCTTC.

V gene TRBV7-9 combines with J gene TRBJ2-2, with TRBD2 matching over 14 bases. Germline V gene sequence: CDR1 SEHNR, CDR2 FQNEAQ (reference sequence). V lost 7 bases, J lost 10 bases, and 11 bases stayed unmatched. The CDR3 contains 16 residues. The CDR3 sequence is CASTAGLAGERVELFF. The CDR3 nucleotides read TGTGCCAGCACAGCGGGACTAGCGGGAGAGAGGGTGGAGCTGTTTTTT.

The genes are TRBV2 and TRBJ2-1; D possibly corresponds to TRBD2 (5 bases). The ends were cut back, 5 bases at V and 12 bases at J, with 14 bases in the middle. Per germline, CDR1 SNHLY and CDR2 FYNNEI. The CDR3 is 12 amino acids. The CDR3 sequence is CASSSGPSPQFF. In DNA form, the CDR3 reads TGTGCCAGCAGTAGCGGACCATCCCCGCAGTTCTTC.

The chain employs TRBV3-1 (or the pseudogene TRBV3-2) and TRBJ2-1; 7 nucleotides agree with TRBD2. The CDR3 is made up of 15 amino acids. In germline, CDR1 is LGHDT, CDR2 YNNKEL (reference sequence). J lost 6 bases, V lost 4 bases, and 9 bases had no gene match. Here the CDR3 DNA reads TGTGCCAGCAGCCCCTGGACTAGTGGGGCCAATGAGCAGTTCTTC. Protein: CASSPWTSGANEQFF.

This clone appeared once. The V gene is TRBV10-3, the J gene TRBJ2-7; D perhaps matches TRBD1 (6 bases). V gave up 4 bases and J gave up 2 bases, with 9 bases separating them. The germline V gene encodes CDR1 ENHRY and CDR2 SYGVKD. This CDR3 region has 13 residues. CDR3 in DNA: TGTGCCATCAGTGCTAGGGACACCTACGAGCAGTACGTC. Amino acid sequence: CAISARDTYEQYV.